The rows below give T cell receptor beta chains drawn from one sample of a study of molecular identifiers for immune sequencing clone quantification. In TCRdb, the PCR reads were re-called with MiXCR into one record per CDR3 protein. The sample yields some 100,000 distinct CDR3 sequences, roughly 20% seen once. The sample consisted of naive CD8+ T cells from blood, with Jurkat cell RNA spiked in. The receptors come from a human donor in good health. Some libraries in this study had Jurkat cell RNA spiked in. Each CDR3 is given with its conserved first and last residue.

TRBV5-1	TRBJ2-1	CASSLEGPEQFF
TRBV4-3	TRBJ1-5	CASSQETGLNQPQHF
TRBV5-8	TRBJ1-4	CASSLDATNEKLFF
TRBV15	TRBJ2-5	CATSRDETGETQYF
TRBV13	TRBJ2-5	CASSSPGLAGKETQYF
TRBV4-1	TRBJ1-1	CASSHGQGATEAFF
TRBV27	TRBJ2-7	CASSPGGVYEQYF
TRBV15	TRBJ1-5	CATSRSWGDQPQHF
TRBV27	TRBJ2-7	CASSLRDVSYEQYF
TRBV2	TRBJ2-7	CASSEVTGGMNEQYF
TRBV2	TRBJ2-7	CASSPVPGAYGQYF
TRBV18	TRBJ2-5	CASSPPASGGQETQYF
TRBV6-1	TRBJ2-1	CASSGLAGYNEQFF
TRBV2	TRBJ2-7	CASSVPRSREGSYEQYF
TRBV20-1	TRBJ1-3	CSARGAGAGNTIYF
TRBV7-8	TRBJ2-2	CASSLRSRGKRTGELFF
TRBV29-1	TRBJ2-2	CSVEGTSGRTGELFF
TRBV2	TRBJ1-2	CASSEVTGFAYGYTF
TRBV4-2	TRBJ2-1	CASSQELGLGNEQFF
TRBV2	TRBJ2-1	CASSELDIGPTWEQFF
TRBV7-9	TRBJ1-2	CASSLVAGNYGYTF
TRBV19	TRBJ2-7	CASETGNGYEQYF
TRBV20-1	TRBJ1-2	CSADTGLANYGYTF
TRBV19	TRBJ1-1	CASSIGIMNTEAFF
TRBV19	TRBJ1-2	CASSTDRVNGYTF
TRBV28	TRBJ2-5	CASSLGGQGRETQYF
TRBV6-1	TRBJ2-7	CASRDRGVYEQYF
TRBV7-9	TRBJ2-3	CASSHTTGSTDTQYF
TRBV20-1	TRBJ1-6	CSARNAGKGTLHF
TRBV27	TRBJ2-2	CASSPGLGTGELVF
TRBV12-3/TRBV12-4	TRBJ1-5	CASSLGGAGNQPQHF
TRBV15	TRBJ1-5	CATSRDWGFQPQHF
TRBV27	TRBJ2-7	CASGPHILNEQYF
TRBV29-1	TRBJ1-2	CSVEDPGTGGHYGYTF
TRBV5-1	NA	CASSLSSPEHNEQFF
TRBV7-9	TRBJ2-5	CASRTTGAQETQYF
TRBV9	TRBJ1-1	CASSVWGGTEAFF
TRBV12-3/TRBV12-4	TRBJ1-1	CATSTGTNTEAFF
TRBV4-1	TRBJ2-7	CASSQDRAPYEQYF
TRBV5-6	TRBJ2-2	CAGLAGGPNSPGELFF
TRBV5-1	TRBJ2-3	CASTLQRGGTYDTQYF
TRBV7-9	TRBJ2-7	CASSLGPGSSYEQYF
TRBV28	TRBJ2-3	CASSILAGEVTDTQYF
TRBV4-3	TRBJ2-7	CASSQDALAGVYEQYF
TRBV12-3/TRBV12-4	TRBJ1-5	CPSSLAEINQPQHF
TRBV7-7	TRBJ2-2	CASSLSGRGENTGELFF
TRBV20-1	TRBJ2-7	CSARVRDTGKSYEQYF
TRBV4-1	TRBJ2-1	CASSQRALGDSYNEQFF
TRBV6-6	TRBJ2-7	CASSETGAYEQYF
TRBV5-1	TRBJ2-7	CASSLVSSYGQYF
TRBV21-1	TRBJ2-3	CASRDAGLAADTQYF
TRBV7-2	TRBJ2-5	CASSLVSGVVETQYF
TRBV6-5	TRBJ2-1	CASSPEASGDSDEQFF
TRBV25-1	TRBJ2-6	CASSAVYSGANVLTF
TRBV5-1	TRBJ2-7	CASSLQNSYEQYF
TRBV20-1	TRBJ2-7	CSAKDRVQDEQYF
TRBV28	TRBJ2-5	CASSRPGQETQYF
TRBV11-2	TRBJ2-3	CASSLPARWSDTQYF